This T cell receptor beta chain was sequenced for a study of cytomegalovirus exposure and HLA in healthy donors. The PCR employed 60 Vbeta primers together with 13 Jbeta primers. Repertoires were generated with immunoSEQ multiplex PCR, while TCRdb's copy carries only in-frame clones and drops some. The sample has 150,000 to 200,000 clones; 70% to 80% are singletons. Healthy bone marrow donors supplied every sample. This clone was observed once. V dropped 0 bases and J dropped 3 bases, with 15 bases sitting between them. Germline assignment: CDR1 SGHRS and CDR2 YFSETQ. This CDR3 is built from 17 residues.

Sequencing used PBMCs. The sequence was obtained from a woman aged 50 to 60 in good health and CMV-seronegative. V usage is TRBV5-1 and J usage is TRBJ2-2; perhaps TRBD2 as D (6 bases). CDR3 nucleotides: TGCGCCAGCAGCTTGGCCTGGCGGGGATCGGACACCGGGGAGCTGTTTTTT. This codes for CASSLAWRGSDTGELFF.